Shown below are 22 T cell receptor beta chains from a single sample sequenced in a study of T cell responses to AZD1222 COVID-19 vaccine. The data were produced by immunoSEQ multiplex PCR, yet TCRdb's version contains in-frame clones alone and is incomplete. The sample carries some 170,000 clones, approximately 94% recorded once. The sequencing used peripheral blood, collected on day 0 of AZD1222 vaccination. These TCRs come from an adult in good health.

The genes are TRBV6-6 and TRBJ2-1; 7 bases fit TRBD2. The CDR3 totals 15 residues. J gave up 4 bases and V 8 bases, and 11 bases lay outside the gene matches. Looked up from germline, CDR1 is MNHNY and CDR2 is SVGAGI (reference sequence). CDR3 residues: CASGRGEGAYNEQFF. CDR3 DNA sequence: TGTGCCAGCGGGAGAGGGGAGGGCGCTTACAATGAGCAGTTCTTC.

The chain has TRBV5-6 and TRBJ2-2; D might be TRBD1 or TRBD2, each matching 5 bases. Germline lookup yields CDR1 SGHDT and CDR2 YYEEEE. Trimming took off 4 bases at V and 10 bases at J, with 14 bases between the two ends. CDR3 length equals 13 residues. CDR3 bases: TGTGCCAGCAGCCAAGGGACCGGCGAGGAGCTGTTTTTT. It specifies CASSQGTGEELFF.

The rearrangement uses TRBV19 and TRBJ1-5; D is unclear. The length of the CDR3 is 16 residues. V gave up 3 bases and J gave up 1 base, with 13 bases separating them. In germline, CDR1 is LNHDA, CDR2 SQIVND (reference sequence). The CDR3 region is CASSILKVRSNQPQHF. As DNA, the CDR3 is TGTGCCAGTAGTATTTTAAAGGTTCGGAGCAATCAGCCCCAGCATTTT.

The rearrangement links TRBV10-2 to TRBJ1-4; TRBD1 is a possible D gene (5 bases). This CDR3 has 13 amino acids. Germline loops: CDR1 WSHSY, CDR2 SAAADI. With 8 bases removed from V and 8 bases from J, the gap between germline ends came to 15 bases. The CDR3 DNA is TGCGCCAGCCAGGGTTTCTTGGGGGAAAAACTGTTTTTT. Its translation is CASQGFLGEKLFF.

J is TRBJ2-3 and V is TRBV6-4; 7 bases align to TRBD2. The CDR3 runs 15 residues. The germline V gene encodes CDR1 MRHNA and CDR2 SNTAGT. V dropped 3 bases and J dropped 2; count of bases not matched to a gene: 5. The CDR3 nucleotides are TGTGCCAGCAGTGAAAAGGGGAGGGACACAGATACGCAGTATTTT. Amino acids: CASSEKGRDTDTQYF.

This clone came up a few times. The CDR3 loop is CASRDPGGNQPQHF. The CDR3, as DNA: TGCGCCAGCCGGGATCCTGGGGGCAATCAGCCCCAGCATTTT. The chain links TRBV10-2 to TRBJ1-5; D call uncertain. The V and J ends lost 8 bases and 2 bases respectively, with 13 bases between them. The CDR3 extends over 14 amino acids. CDR1 and CDR2 (germline): WSHSY, SAAADI.

The V gene is TRBV3-1 (or the pseudogene TRBV3-2), the J gene TRBJ1-2; TRBD1 agrees at 7 bases. This CDR3 contains 15 residues. In germline, CDR1 is LGHDT, CDR2 YNNKEL (reference sequence). Trimming cost V 6 bases and J 6 bases; bases outside gene matches: 13. The CDR3 sequence: CASRSGATGNDGYTF. The CDR3 nucleotides read TGTGCCAGCAGGTCGGGGGCGACAGGGAACGATGGCTACACCTTC.

The chain carries TRBV5-1 and TRBJ2-7; the D is unclear. The CDR3 sequence is 17 residues long. Germline V gene data show CDR1 as SGHRS and CDR2 as YFSETQ. Trimming took 0 bases from V and 0 from J, leaving 16 bases between them. The CDR3 loop reads CASSLVGGRQSSYEQYF. CDR3 coding DNA: TGCGCCAGCAGCTTGGTGGGCGGACGCCAGAGCTCCTACGAGCAGTACTTC.

This clone was seen a handful of times. V usage is TRBV3-1 (or the pseudogene TRBV3-2) and J usage is TRBJ2-5; no definite D call. The CDR3 runs to 12 residues. Germline V gene data show CDR1 as LGHDT and CDR2 as YNNKEL (reference sequence). V was trimmed by 2 bases and J by 2 bases, leaving 3 bases between them. CDR3 region: CASSQRQETQYF. The CDR3, as DNA: TGTGCCAGCAGCCAACGACAAGAGACCCAGTACTTC.

The chain recombines TRBV27 with TRBJ1-4, with a possible D match to TRBD1 (5 bases). Germline lookup yields CDR1 MNHEY and CDR2 SMNVEV (reference sequence). V was pared by 0 bases and J by 3 bases, with 11 bases between. The CDR3 spans 16 residues. CDR3 coding DNA: TGTGCCAGCAGTTTATCGGCAGGGCTTCCTAATGAAAAACTGTTTTTT. It specifies CASSLSAGLPNEKLFF.

The V and J genes are TRBV4-1 and TRBJ1-1; D is unclear. The V gene's germline CDR1 is MGHRA and CDR2 YSYEKL. V shed 1 base and J shed 1 base, with 10 bases lying between them. The CDR3 length is 15 residues. The CDR3 DNA reads TGCGCCAGCAGCCAAGGACTTACACGGAACACTGAAGCTTTCTTT. Translated: CASSQGLTRNTEAFF.

CDR3 sequence (DNA): TGTGCCAGCTTCAGGACAGGAGTCTATGGCTACACCTTC. This sequence encodes CASFRTGVYGYTF. The V and J genes are TRBV3-1 (or the pseudogene TRBV3-2) and TRBJ1-2; TRBD1 matches 7 bases. Germline V gene lookup returns CDR1 LGHDT and CDR2 YNNKEL (reference sequence). Trimming took 8 bases from V and 4 from J; bases not matched to a gene: 7. This CDR3 region has 13 residues.

The rearrangement links TRBV7-2 to TRBJ2-1, with D possibly TRBD1 on 6 matching bases. This CDR3 has 15 residues. Germline V gives CDR1 SGHTA, CDR2 FQGNSA. Trimming left V 5 bases short and J 10 bases short, with 21 bases between. Here the CDR3 DNA reads TGTGCCAGCAGCGCCGTTTCAGAGGGGGTCACCGAGCAGTTCTTC. Translating gives CASSAVSEGVTEQFF.

This chain links TRBV12-3 or TRBV12-4 with TRBJ1-2; D gene ambiguous. This CDR3 contains 13 residues. V dropped 1 base and J dropped 4 bases, with 7 bases sitting between them. This CDR3 is CASSLGQTYGYTF. The CDR3 nucleotides read TGTGCCAGCAGTTTAGGCCAGACCTATGGCTACACCTTC.

The rearrangement uses TRBV5-6 and TRBJ2-6, with a possible D match to TRBD2 (5 bases). V lost 6 bases to trimming and J lost 2 bases, with 12 bases between them. The CDR3 is 15 residues long. CDR1 is SGHDT, CDR2 YYEEEE, per germline. The chain's CDR3 is CASTLNGAGANVLTF. CDR3 sequence (DNA): TGTGCCAGCACCCTGAACGGGGCTGGGGCCAACGTCCTGACTTTC.

V gene TRBV3-1 (or the pseudogene TRBV3-2) combines with J gene TRBJ2-7; D is perhaps TRBD2 (6 bases). Germline values: CDR1 LGHDT, CDR2 YNNKEL (reference sequence). There are 14 residues in the CDR3. V lost 1 base and J 2 bases, leaving 9 bases between the germline ends. Here the CDR3 reads CASSQVGGTYEQYF. CDR3 bases: TGTGCCAGCAGCCAAGTGGGCGGGACCTACGAGCAGTACTTC.

V usage is TRBV5-4 and J usage is TRBJ1-1; a weak D match, TRBD1 (5 bases). Germline CDR1 is SGHNT and CDR2 is YYREEE (reference sequence). This CDR3 has 13 residues. V lost 4 bases to trimming and J lost 11 bases, with 18 bases between them. This chain's CDR3 is CASSRSPAGNAFF. In nucleotides, the CDR3 is TGTGCCAGCAGCCGCTCACCGGCAGGGAATGCTTTCTTT.

V is TRBV11-2 and J is TRBJ2-1, with 10 bases matching TRBD2. The CDR3 is 17 amino acids. Germline V CDR1 and CDR2: SGHAT, FQNNGV. After removal of 5 bases from V and 0 bases from J, the junction contained 7 bases not matched to a gene. CDR3 sequence reads: CASSRGVAGGSYNEQFF. The CDR3 DNA reads as TGTGCCAGCAGCAGGGGGGTAGCGGGAGGCTCCTACAATGAGCAGTTCTTC.

This clone was recorded only once. This chain uses TRBV10-3 with TRBJ1-5, with 7 bases identical to TRBD1. Germline V gene data show CDR1 as ENHRY and CDR2 as SYGVKD. CDR3 length equals 16 residues. J was trimmed by 5 bases and V by 4 bases; bases with no gene match: 11. This CDR3 is CAISGETGRVHQPQHF. The CDR3 DNA reads TGTGCCATCAGTGGGGAGACAGGGCGCGTTCATCAGCCCCAGCATTTT.

The J gene is TRBJ2-7, the V gene TRBV15, with D possibly being TRBD2 (6 bases). V was shortened by 5 bases and J by 3 bases, with 14 bases between the two germline ends. This CDR3 has 14 residues. Germline CDR1 reads LNHNV; CDR2 reads YYDKDF (reference sequence). CDR3 amino acids: CATSGWDSDYEQYF. CDR3 bases: TGTGCCACCAGCGGATGGGACTCCGACTACGAGCAGTACTTC.

This chain joins TRBV6-1 and TRBJ2-7; no reliable D call. This CDR3 has 14 residues. From germline, CDR1 is MNHNS and CDR2 SASEGT. The V and J ends lost 2 bases and 6 bases respectively, with 14 bases between them. CDR3 residues: CASSESLVGLEQYF. CDR3 in DNA: TGTGCCAGCAGTGAATCCCTAGTAGGGCTCGAGCAGTACTTC.

The chain links TRBV7-8 to TRBJ2-5, with 8 bases identical to TRBD2. The CDR3 length is 17 residues. Germline CDR1 SGHVS, CDR2 FQNEAQ. The trim removed 1 base at V and 5 bases at J, leaving 12 bases unmatched. CDR3 sequence: CASSLVVSGTLGETQYF. CDR3 coding DNA: TGTGCCAGCAGCTTAGTAGTTAGCGGGACCCTCGGGGAGACCCAGTACTTC.